The clone carrying this T cell receptor beta chain was picked up many times. Its cognate antigen is unknown. This sample is drawn from a study of identical twins. Study findings and constraints: Partly confounded zero-insertion analyses could result from invariant MAIT and iNKT cells.

No donor was unhealthy or non-Caucasian. TCRdb called the 5' RACE reads again in MiXCR, with one record for every CDR3 protein. The data show under 450,000 distinct CDR3 sequences, about 18% seen once. V lost 5 bases and J lost 0; bases outside the gene matches: 6. The CDR3 contains 15 residues. Germline CDR1 is KGHSH and CDR2 is LQKENI. Sequencing input: naive T cells sorted from blood. The V and J genes are TRBV18 and TRBJ2-7; 8 nucleotides line up with TRBD1. The sequence derives from a man between 45 and 60 years old in good health. CDR3 coding DNA: TGTGCCAGCTCATCCCGGGACAGGAGCTCCTACGAGCAGTACTTC. The encoded protein is CASSSRDRSSYEQYF.